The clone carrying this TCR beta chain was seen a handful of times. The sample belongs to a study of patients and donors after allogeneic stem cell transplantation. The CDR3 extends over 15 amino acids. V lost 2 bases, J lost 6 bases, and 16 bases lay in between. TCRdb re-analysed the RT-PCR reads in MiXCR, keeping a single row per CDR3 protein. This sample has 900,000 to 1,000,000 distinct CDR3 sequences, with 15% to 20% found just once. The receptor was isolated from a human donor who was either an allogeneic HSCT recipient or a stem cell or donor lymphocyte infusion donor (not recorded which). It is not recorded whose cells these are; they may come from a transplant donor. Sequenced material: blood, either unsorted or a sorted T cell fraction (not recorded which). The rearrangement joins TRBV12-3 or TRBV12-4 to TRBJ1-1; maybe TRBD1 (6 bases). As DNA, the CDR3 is TGTGCCAGCAGTTTATTTGGGGGCATTCACCCTGAAGCTTTCTTT. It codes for CASSLFGGIHPEAFF.